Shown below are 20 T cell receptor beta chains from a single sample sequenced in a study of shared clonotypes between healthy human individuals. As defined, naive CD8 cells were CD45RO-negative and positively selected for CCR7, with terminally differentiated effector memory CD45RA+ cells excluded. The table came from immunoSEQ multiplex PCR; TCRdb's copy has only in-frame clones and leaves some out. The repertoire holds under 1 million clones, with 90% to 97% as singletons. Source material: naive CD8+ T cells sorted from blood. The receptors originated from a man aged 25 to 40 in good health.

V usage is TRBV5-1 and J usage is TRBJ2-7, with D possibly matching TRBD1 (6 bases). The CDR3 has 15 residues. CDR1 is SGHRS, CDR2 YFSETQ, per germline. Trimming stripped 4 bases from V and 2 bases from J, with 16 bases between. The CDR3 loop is CASSLRDTNTYEQYF. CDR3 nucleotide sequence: TGCGCCAGCAGCCTCCGGGACACCAACACCTACGAGCAGTACTTC. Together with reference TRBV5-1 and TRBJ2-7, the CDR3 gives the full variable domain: KAGVTQTPRYLIKTRGQQVTLSCSPISGHRSVSWYQQTPGQGLQFLFEYFSETQRNKGNFPGRFSGRQFSNSRSEMNVSTLELGDSALYLCASSLRDTNTYEQYFGPGTRLTVT.

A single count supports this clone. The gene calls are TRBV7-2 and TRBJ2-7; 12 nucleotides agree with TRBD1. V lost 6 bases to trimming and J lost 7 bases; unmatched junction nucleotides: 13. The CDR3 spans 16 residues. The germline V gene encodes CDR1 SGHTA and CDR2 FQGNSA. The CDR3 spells CASSRRTGQGAGEQYF. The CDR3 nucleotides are TGTGCCAGCAGTCGTAGAACGGGACAGGGGGCTGGGGAGCAGTACTTC.

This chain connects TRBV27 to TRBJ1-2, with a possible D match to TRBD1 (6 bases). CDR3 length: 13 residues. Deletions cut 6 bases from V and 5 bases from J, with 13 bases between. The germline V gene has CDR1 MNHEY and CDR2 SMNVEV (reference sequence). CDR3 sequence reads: CASSPGQFYGYTF. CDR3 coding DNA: TGTGCCAGCAGCCCGGGACAATTTTATGGCTACACCTTC.

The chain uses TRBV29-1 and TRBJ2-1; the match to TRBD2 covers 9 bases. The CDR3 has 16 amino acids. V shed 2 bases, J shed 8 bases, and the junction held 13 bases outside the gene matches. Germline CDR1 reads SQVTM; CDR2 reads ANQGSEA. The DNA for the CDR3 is TGCAGCGTTGAATATCGCGGGAGGGTTCGGATCGATGAGCAGTTCTTC. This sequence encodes CSVEYRGRVRIDEQFF.

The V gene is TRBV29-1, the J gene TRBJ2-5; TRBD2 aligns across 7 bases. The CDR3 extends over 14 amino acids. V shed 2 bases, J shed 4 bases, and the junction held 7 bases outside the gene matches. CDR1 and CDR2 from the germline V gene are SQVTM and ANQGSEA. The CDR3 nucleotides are TGCAGCGTTGAACCGGCGGGGGAGGGAGAGACCCAGTACTTC. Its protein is CSVEPAGEGETQYF.

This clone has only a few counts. The CDR3, as DNA: TGTGCCAGCCAACCCCCAGCGGGGATATACAATGAGCAGTTCTTC. This encodes CASQPPAGIYNEQFF. The chain has TRBV2 and TRBJ2-1; 7 positions agree with TRBD2. Germline lookup yields CDR1 SNHLY and CDR2 FYNNEI. The CDR3 runs 15 residues. V dropped 8 bases and J dropped 4; count of bases not matched to a gene: 11. Using reference TRBV2 and TRBJ2-1 for the parts outside the CDR3, the full variable domain is EPEVTQTPSHQVTQMGQEVILRCVPISNHLYFYWYRQILGQKVEFLVSFYNNEISEKSEIFDDQFSVERPDGSNFTLKIRSTKLEDSAMYFCASQPPAGIYNEQFFGPGTRLTVL.

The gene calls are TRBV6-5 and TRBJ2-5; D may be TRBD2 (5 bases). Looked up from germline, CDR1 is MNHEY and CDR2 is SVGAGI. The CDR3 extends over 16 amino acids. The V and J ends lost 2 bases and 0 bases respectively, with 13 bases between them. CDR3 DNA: TGTGCCAGCAGTTACGACGCCTCACTAGACCAAGAGACCCAGTACTTC. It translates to CASSYDASLDQETQYF.

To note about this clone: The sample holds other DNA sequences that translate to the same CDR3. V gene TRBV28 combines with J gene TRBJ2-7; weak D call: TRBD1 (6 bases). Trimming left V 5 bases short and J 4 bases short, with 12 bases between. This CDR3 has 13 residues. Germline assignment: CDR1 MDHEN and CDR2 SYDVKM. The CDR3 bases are TGTGCCAGCAGTCCCGGGACAACATACGAGCAGTACTTC. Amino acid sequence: CASSPGTTYEQYF.

Here the CDR3 reads CASSLRATANTGELFF. CDR3 DNA sequence: TGTGCCAGCAGCTTAAGGGCAACCGCGAACACCGGGGAGCTGTTTTTT. V and J are TRBV11-3 and TRBJ2-2; D uncertain. Germline loops: CDR1 SGHNT, CDR2 YENEEA. V was pared by 2 bases and J by 0 bases, with 10 bases between. The CDR3 runs to 16 residues.

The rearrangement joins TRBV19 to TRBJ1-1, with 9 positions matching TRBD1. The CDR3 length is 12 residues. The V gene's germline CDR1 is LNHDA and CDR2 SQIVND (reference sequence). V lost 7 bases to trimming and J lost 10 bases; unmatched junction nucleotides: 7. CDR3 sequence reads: CASNTGGAGAFF. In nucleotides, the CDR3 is TGTGCCAGTAATACAGGGGGCGCGGGAGCTTTCTTT.

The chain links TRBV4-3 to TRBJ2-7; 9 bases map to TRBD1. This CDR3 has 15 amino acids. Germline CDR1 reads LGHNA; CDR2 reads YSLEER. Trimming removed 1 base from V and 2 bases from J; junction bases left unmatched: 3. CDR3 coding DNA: TGCGCCAGCAGCCAAGGACAGGGGGACCCCTACGAGCAGTACTTC. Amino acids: CASSQGQGDPYEQYF.

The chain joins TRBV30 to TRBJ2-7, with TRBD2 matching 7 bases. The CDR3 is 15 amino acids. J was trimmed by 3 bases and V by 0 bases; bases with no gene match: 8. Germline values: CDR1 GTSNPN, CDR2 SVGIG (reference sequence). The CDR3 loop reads CAWSVAAGAGYEQYF. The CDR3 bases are TGTGCCTGGAGTGTAGCGGCGGGAGCTGGCTACGAGCAGTACTTC.

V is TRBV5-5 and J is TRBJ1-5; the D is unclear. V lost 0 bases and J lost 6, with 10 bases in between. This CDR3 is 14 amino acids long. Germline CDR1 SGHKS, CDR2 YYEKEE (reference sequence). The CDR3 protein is CASSLVGGRQPQHF. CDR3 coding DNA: TGTGCCAGCAGCTTGGTGGGAGGGCGTCAGCCCCAGCATTTT.

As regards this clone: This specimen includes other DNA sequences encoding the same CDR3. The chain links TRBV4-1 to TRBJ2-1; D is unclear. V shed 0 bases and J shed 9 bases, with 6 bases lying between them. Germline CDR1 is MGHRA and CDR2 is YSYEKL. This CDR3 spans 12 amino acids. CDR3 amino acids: CASSQDRTEQFF. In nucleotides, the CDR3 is TGCGCCAGCAGCCAAGATCGGACTGAGCAGTTCTTC.

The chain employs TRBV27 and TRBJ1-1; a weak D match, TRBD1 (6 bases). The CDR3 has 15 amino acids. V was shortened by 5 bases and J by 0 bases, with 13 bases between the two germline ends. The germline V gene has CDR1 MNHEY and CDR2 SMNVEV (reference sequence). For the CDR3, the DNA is TGTGCCAGCAGTAAGGGGGGAGTGATGAACACTGAAGCTTTCTTT. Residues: CASSKGGVMNTEAFF.

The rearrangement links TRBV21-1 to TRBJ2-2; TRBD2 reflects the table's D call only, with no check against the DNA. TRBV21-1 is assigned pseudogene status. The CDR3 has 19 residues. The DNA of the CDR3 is TGTGCCAGCAGGATTACAGGACTAGCCGGGAGCAAGGCGTCCGGGGAGCTGTTTTTT. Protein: CASRITGLAGSKASGELFF.

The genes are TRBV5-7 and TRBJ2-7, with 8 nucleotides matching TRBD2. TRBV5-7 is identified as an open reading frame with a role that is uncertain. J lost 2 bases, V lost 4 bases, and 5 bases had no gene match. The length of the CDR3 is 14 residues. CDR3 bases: TGTGCCAGCAGCAGAATAGCGGGAACCTACGAGCAGTACTTC. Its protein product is CASSRIAGTYEQYF.

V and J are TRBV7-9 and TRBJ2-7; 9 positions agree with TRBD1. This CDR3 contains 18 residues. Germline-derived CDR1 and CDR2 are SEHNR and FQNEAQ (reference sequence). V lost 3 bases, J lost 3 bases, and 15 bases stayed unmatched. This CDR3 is CASSFETYYRDRVYEQYF. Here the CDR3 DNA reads TGTGCCAGCAGCTTCGAGACTTACTACCGGGACAGGGTCTACGAGCAGTACTTC. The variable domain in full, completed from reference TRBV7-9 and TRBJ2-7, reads DTGVSQNPRHKITKRGQNVTFRCDPISEHNRLYWYRQTLGQGPEFLTYFQNEAQLEKSRLLSDRFSAERPKGSFSTLEIQRTEQGDSAMYLCASSFETYYRDRVYEQYFGPGTRLTVT.

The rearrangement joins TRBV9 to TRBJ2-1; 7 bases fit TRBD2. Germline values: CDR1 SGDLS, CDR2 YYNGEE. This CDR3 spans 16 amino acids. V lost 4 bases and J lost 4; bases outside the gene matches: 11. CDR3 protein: CASSPREGLIYNEQFF. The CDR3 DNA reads TGTGCCAGCAGCCCCAGGGAGGGACTTATTTACAATGAGCAGTTCTTC.

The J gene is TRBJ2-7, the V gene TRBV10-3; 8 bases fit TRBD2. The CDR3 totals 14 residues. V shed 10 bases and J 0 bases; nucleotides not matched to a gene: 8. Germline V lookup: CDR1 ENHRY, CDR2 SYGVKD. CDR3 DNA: TGTGCCACCCGCATAGCGGGGAGCTCCTACGAGCAGTACTTC. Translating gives CATRIAGSSYEQYF.